This TCR beta chain stems from a study of blood T cell repertoires in COVID-19. For the study at large: The samples span acute and convalescent COVID-19 from the United States, Italy and Spain. The analysed material was cDNA or gDNA that came from T cells, B-cell-depleted T cells, or PBMCs.

As originally analysed: Using reference gene primer amplification, nucleated cell counts were estimated. Using immunoSEQ multiplex PCR, the repertoire was profiled, and TCRdb retains in-frame clones only, with some absent. V and J calls and clone size are copied from that table; D and trimming were computed from the DNA. Here the sample spans around 250,000 clones, 80% to 85% being singletons. The germline gives CDR1 SGHDT, CDR2 YYEEEE. The germline V and J ends were trimmed by 0 bases and 5 bases, with 6 bases remaining between them. The CDR3 runs 14 residues. The sequencing input was peripheral blood. The origin of this receptor is a man aged 45-65 years with active or convalescent COVID-19. V and J are TRBV5-6 and TRBJ1-6; D gene ambiguous. CDR3 bases: TGTGCCAGCAGCTTGGGGCGGAATAATTCACCCCTCCACTTT. Amino acids: CASSLGRNNSPLHF. Filled out from reference TRBV5-6 and TRBJ1-6, the complete variable domain reads DAGVTQSPTHLIKTRGQQVTLRCSPKSGHDTVSWYQQALGQGPQFIFQYYEEEERQRGNFPDRFSGHQFPNYSSELNVNALLLGDSALYLCASSLGRNNSPLHFGNGTRLTVT.